One sample yielded the 10 T cell receptor beta chains listed below, sequenced in a study of cytomegalovirus exposure and HLA in healthy donors (dated by TCRdb to about 2017). Preparation of the library involved the immunoSEQ multiplex PCR assay. Held by TCRdb, this immuneACCESS table contains in-frame sequences only and omits some clones. Under half of the omission traces to an unresolved V gene where checked; the cause of the rest is unknown. Present in this sample are fewer than 200,000 clones, 85% of which were seen just once. The ten largest clones add up to about 15% of the sample. Sequenced sample: PBMCs. The receptors come from a man aged 18 to 30 in good health and CMV-seropositive.

The chain is built from TRBV27 and TRBJ2-5; D remains unclear. CDR1 and CDR2 (germline): MNHEY, SMNVEV (reference sequence). This CDR3 comprises 11 residues. Trimming pared 7 bases from V and 5 bases from J, leaving 8 bases between. The CDR3 spells CASTAGETQYF. CDR3 nucleotides: TGTGCCAGCACTGCCGGGGAGACCCAGTACTTC.

This chain joins TRBV5-4 and TRBJ2-2, with 8 bases fitting TRBD2. This CDR3 comprises 14 residues. The V gene's germline CDR1 is SGHNT and CDR2 YYREEE (reference sequence). V lost 6 bases to trimming and J lost 2 bases; unmatched junction nucleotides: 3. The CDR3 sequence is CASKSGGNTGELFF. The CDR3 DNA reads as TGTGCCAGCAAAAGCGGGGGTAACACCGGGGAGCTGTTTTTT.

The rearrangement uses TRBV11-2 and TRBJ2-7, with 7 bases matching TRBD2. This CDR3 has 15 residues. Trimming cost V 5 bases and J 5 bases; bases outside gene matches: 12. Per the germline V gene, CDR1 is SGHAT and CDR2 is FQNNGV. CDR3 DNA sequence: TGTGCCAGCAGCCCAAAAGCGGGGTTCTTCGACGAGCAGTACTTC. Protein: CASSPKAGFFDEQYF.

This clone was detected ten times or more. This rearrangement joins TRBV10-2 to TRBJ2-7; 8 bases line up with TRBD1. V was pared by 3 bases and J by 2 bases, with 6 bases of the junction left unmatched. This CDR3 contains 15 residues. CDR1 is WSHSY, CDR2 SAAADI, per germline. The CDR3 bases are TGCGCCAGCAGTGAAGGACAGGGTGACACCTACGAGCAGTACTTC. Amino acid sequence: CASSEGQGDTYEQYF.

V gene TRBV18 combines with J gene TRBJ2-7; D is perhaps TRBD1 (6 bases). This CDR3 region has 16 residues. Trimming pared 6 bases from V and 4 bases from J, leaving 22 bases between. In germline, CDR1 is KGHSH, CDR2 LQKENI. DNA for the CDR3: TGTGCCAGCTCTCTCCGAGTTAGAGGGACAAATTACGAGCAGTACTTC. Translation gives CASSLRVRGTNYEQYF.

This rearrangement joins TRBV5-1 to TRBJ2-1; D is possibly TRBD2 (5 bases). The CDR3 length is 14 residues. Germline V CDR1 and CDR2: SGHRS, YFSETQ. The V end was cut by 2 bases, the J end by 5 bases, with 11 bases between. CDR3 sequence: CASSFFSANNEQFF. The DNA for the CDR3 is TGCGCCAGCAGCTTTTTTAGCGCCAACAATGAGCAGTTCTTC.

This clone appeared a single time. The genes are TRBV7-2 and TRBJ2-1; 11 nucleotides agree with TRBD2. Looked up from germline, CDR1 is SGHTA and CDR2 is FQGNSA. After removal of 7 bases from V and 7 bases from J, the junction contained 6 bases not matched to a gene. This CDR3 region has 14 residues. CDR3 sequence: CASTPGTSGNEQFF. CDR3 nucleotide sequence: TGTGCCAGCACCCCCGGGACTAGCGGTAATGAGCAGTTCTTC.

This clone was observed a few times. The chain links TRBV30 to TRBJ1-5, with D uncertain. CDR1 and CDR2 (germline): GTSNPN, SVGIG (reference sequence). The CDR3 extends over 14 amino acids. The ends were cut back, 7 bases at V and 0 bases at J, with 13 bases in the middle. In DNA, the CDR3 is TGTGCCTTAGGCTCGGGAAATAGCAATCAGCCCCAGCATTTT. Protein: CALGSGNSNQPQHF.

The J gene is TRBJ2-1, the V gene TRBV6-4; the match to TRBD2 covers 8 bases. J was trimmed by 5 bases and V by 8 bases; bases with no gene match: 11. The germline CDR1 and CDR2 sequences are MRHNA and SNTAGT. The CDR3 spans 15 residues. CDR3 region: CASPYLAGPHNEQFF. As DNA, the CDR3 is TGTGCCAGCCCCTATCTAGCGGGCCCACACAATGAGCAGTTCTTC.

This clone was detected once. This CDR3 reads CSVEGQPYEQYF. The CDR3 DNA reads TGCAGCGTTGAAGGACAGCCCTACGAGCAGTACTTC. This chain connects TRBV29-1 to TRBJ2-7; D is perhaps TRBD1 (5 bases). Between the trimmed V and J ends, which lost 1 base and 2 bases, there was a span of 6 bases. The CDR3 has 12 residues. CDR1 and CDR2 from the germline V gene are SQVTM and ANQGSEA.